What follows is one T cell receptor beta chain and its context. Time point in this sample: patch test 1, 2 weeks after DPC sensitization. Treatment: therapeutic diphenylcyclopropenone sensitization with weekly scalp DPC. This entry belongs to a study of human T cells and chemical hapten exposure. TCRdb reanalysed the RACE reads using MiXCR and keeps one entry per CDR3 protein. The repertoire includes about 120,000 distinct CDR3 sequences, about 12% of them detected once, and roughly 1.3% sits in the top ten. This CDR3 has 17 amino acids. The germline V and J ends were trimmed by 4 bases and 0 bases, with 18 bases remaining between them. Germline V gene lookup returns CDR1 MGHRA and CDR2 YSYEKL.

Source: whole blood, taken in connection with sensitization to the hapten diphenylcyclopropenone (DPC). This TCR was sampled from a woman aged 50 to 60 with alopecia areata. Some clones in this sample may be carry-over from other donors' samples. This sequence joins TRBV4-1 and TRBJ1-1; D might be TRBD1 (6 bases). CDR3 residues: CASSLNSGQGMNTEAFF. The CDR3 DNA reads TGCGCCAGCAGCCTTAATTCCGGTCAGGGGATGAACACTGAAGCTTTCTTT.